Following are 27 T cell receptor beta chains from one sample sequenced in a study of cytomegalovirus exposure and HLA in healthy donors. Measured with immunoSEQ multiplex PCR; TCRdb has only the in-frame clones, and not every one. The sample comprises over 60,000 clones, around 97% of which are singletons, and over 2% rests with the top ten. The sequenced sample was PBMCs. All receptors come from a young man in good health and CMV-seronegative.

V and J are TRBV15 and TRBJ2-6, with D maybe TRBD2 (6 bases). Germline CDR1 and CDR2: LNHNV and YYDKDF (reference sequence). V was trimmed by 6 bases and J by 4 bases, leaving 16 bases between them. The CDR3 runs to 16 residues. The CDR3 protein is CATSLMAGYGANVLTF. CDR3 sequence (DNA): TGTGCCACCAGTCTTATGGCGGGGTACGGGGCCAACGTCCTGACTTTC.

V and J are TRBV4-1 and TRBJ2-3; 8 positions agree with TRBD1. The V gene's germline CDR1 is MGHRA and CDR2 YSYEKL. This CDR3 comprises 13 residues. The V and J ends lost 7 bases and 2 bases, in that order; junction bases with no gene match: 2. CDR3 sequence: CASTDRATDTQYF. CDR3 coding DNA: TGCGCCAGCACGGACAGGGCCACAGATACGCAGTATTTT.

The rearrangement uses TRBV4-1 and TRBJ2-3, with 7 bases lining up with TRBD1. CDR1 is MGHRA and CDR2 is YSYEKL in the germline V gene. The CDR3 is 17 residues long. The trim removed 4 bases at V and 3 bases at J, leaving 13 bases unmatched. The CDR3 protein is CASSRVSGGPQTDTQYF. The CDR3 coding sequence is TGCGCCAGCAGCCGCGTGTCAGGGGGACCCCAAACAGATACGCAGTATTTT.

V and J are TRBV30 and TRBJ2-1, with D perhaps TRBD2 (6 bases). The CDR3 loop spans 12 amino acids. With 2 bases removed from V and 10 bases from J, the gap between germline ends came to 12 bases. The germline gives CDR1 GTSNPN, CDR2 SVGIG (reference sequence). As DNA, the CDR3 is TGTGCCTGGAGTAGGGCTAGCGAAGAGCAGTTCTTC. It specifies CAWSRASEEQFF.

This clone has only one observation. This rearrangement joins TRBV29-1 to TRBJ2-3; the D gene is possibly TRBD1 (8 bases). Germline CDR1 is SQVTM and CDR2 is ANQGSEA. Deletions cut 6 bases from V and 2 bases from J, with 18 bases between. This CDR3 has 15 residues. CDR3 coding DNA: TGCAGCGTCTCCCCGGGGGGACAGGCCACAGATACGCAGTATTTT. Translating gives CSVSPGGQATDTQYF.

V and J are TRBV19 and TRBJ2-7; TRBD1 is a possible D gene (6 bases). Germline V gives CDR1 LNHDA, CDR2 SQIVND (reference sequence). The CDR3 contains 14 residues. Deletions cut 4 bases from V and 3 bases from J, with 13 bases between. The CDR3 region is CASSRFGRGYEQYF. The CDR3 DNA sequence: TGTGCCAGTAGTAGATTTGGCAGGGGCTACGAGCAGTACTTC. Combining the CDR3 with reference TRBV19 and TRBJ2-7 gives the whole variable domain DGGITQSPKYLFRKEGQNVTLSCEQNLNHDAMYWYRQDPGQGLRLIYYSQIVNDFQKGDIAEGYSVSREKKESFPLTVTSAQKNPTAFYLCASSRFGRGYEQYFGPGTRLTVT.

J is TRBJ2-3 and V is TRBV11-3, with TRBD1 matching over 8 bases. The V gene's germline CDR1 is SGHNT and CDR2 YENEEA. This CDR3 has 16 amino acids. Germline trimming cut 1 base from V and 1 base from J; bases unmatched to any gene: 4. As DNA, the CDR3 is TGTGCCAGCAGCTTAGGACAGGGGACCCGCACAGATACGCAGTATTTT. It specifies CASSLGQGTRTDTQYF.

The CDR3 nucleotides read TGCAGCGTTCGGGGGAGTCAATACGAGCAGTACTTC. Encoded protein: CSVRGSQYEQYF. The chain uses TRBV29-1 and TRBJ2-7; a weak D match, TRBD2 (6 bases). Germline lookup yields CDR1 SQVTM and CDR2 ANQGSEA. The V and J ends lost 5 bases and 4 bases respectively, with 12 bases between them. This CDR3 is 12 amino acids long.

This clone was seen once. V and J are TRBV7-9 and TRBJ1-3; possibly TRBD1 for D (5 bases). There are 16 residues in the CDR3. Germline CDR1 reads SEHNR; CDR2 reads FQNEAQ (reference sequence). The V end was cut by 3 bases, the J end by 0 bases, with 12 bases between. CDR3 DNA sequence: TGTGCCAGCAGCTTGTGGGGCTCGGGCTCTGGAAACACCATATATTTT. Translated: CASSLWGSGSGNTIYF.

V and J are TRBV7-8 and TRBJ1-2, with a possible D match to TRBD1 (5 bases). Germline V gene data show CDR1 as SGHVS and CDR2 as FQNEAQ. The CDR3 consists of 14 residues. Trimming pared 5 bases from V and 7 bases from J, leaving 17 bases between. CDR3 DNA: TGTGCCAGCAGCCCCGGGGCGGGGGAAACTGGCTACACCTTC. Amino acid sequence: CASSPGAGETGYTF. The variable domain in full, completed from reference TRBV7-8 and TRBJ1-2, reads GAGVSQSPRYKVAKRGQDVALRCDPISGHVSLFWYQQALGQGPEFLTYFQNEAQLDKSGLPSDRFFAERPEGSVSTLKIQRTQQEDSAVYLCASSPGAGETGYTFGSGTRLTVV.

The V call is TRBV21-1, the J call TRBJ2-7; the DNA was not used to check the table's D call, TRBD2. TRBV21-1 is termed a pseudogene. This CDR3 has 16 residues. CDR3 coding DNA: TGTGCCAGCAGCAATCGGCTAGCGGGAGGGGTGCACGAGCAGTACTTC. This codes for CASSNRLAGGVHEQYF.

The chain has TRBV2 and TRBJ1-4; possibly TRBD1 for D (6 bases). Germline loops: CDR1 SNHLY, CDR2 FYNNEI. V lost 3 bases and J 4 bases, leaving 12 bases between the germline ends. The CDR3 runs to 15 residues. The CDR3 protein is CASSERGGINEKLFF. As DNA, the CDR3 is TGTGCCAGCAGTGAGAGGGGGGGTATTAATGAAAAACTGTTTTTT.

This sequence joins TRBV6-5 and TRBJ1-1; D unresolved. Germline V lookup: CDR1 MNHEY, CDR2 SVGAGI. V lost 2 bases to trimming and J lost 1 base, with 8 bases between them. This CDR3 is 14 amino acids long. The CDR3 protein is CASSYAERNTEAFF. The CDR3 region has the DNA TGTGCCAGCAGTTACGCCGAGAGGAACACTGAAGCTTTCTTT.

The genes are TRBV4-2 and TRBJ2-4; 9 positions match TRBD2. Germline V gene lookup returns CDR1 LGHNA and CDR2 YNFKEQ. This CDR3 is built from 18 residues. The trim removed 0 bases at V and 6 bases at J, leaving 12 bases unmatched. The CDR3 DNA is TGTGCCAGCAGCCAAGAGCCTACTTCAAGCGGGAGGCGAAACATTCAGTACTTC. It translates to CASSQEPTSSGRRNIQYF.

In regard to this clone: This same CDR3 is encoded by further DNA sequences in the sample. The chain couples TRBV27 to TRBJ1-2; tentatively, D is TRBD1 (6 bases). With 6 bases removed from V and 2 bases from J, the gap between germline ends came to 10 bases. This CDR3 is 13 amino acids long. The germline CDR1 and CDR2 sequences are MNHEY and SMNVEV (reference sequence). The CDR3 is CASSLTGNYGYTF. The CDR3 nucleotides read TGTGCCAGCAGCCTCACAGGGAACTATGGCTACACCTTC.

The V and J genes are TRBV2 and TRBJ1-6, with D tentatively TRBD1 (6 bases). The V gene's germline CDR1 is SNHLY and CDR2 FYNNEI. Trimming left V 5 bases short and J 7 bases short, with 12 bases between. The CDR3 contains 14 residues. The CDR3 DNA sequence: TGTGCCAGCAGTTCACAGGGAGGGAATTCACCCCTCCACTTT. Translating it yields CASSSQGGNSPLHF.

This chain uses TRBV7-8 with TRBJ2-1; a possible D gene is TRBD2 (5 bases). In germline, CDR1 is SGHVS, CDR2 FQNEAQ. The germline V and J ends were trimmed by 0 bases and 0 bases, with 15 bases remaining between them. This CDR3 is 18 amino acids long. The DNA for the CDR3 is TGTGCCAGCAGCTTAGCGCGGGCGAAAAGCCGCTCCTACAATGAGCAGTTCTTC. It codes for CASSLARAKSRSYNEQFF.

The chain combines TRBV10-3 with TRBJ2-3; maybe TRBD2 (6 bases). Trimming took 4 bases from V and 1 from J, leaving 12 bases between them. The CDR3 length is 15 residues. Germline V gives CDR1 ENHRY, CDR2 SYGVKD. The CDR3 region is CAISVGGKGTDTQYF. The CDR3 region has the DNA TGTGCCATCAGTGTCGGCGGGAAAGGCACAGATACGCAGTATTTT.

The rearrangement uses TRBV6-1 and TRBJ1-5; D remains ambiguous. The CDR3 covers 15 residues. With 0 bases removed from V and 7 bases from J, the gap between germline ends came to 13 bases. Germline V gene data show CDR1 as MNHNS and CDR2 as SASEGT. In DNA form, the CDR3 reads TGTGCCAGCAGTGAAGCAGGTCGGACGGGACAGCCCCAGCATTTT. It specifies CASSEAGRTGQPQHF.

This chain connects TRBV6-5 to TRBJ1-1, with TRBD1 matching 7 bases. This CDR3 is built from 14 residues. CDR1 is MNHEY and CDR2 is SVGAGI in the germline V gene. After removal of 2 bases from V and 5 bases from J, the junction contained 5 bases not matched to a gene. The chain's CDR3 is CASSYQGVGTEAFF. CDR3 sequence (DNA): TGTGCCAGCAGTTACCAGGGGGTAGGAACTGAAGCTTTCTTT.

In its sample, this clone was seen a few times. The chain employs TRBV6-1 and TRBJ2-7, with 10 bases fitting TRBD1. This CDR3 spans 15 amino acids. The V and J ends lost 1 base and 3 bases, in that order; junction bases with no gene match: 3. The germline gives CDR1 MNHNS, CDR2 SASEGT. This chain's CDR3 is CASSEGTGGVYEQYF. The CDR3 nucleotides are TGTGCCAGCAGTGAAGGGACAGGGGGTGTCTACGAGCAGTACTTC.

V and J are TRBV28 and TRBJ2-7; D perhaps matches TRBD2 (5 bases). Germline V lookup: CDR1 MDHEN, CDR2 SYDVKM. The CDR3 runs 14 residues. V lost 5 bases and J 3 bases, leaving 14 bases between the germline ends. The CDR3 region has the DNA TGTGCCAGCAGTCCCTTTCTCCGGGGCTACGAGCAGTACTTC. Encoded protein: CASSPFLRGYEQYF.

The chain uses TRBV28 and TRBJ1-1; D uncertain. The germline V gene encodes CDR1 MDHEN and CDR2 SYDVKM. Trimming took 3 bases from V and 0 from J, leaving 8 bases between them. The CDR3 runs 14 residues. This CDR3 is CASSLARLNTEAFF. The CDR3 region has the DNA TGTGCCAGCAGTTTGGCCAGGTTGAACACTGAAGCTTTCTTT. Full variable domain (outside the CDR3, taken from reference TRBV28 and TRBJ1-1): DVKVTQSSRYLVKRTGEKVFLECVQDMDHENMFWYRQDPGLGLRLIYFSYDVKMKEKGDIPEGYSVSREKKERFSLILESASTNQTSMYLCASSLARLNTEAFFGQGTRLTVV.

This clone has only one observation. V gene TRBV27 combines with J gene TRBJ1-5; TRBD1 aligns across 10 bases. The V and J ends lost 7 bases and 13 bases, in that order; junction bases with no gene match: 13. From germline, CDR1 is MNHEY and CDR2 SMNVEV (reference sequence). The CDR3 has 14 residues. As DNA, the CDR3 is TGTGCCAGCAAACTGGGACAGGGGATCTCTCCACAGCATTTT. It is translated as CASKLGQGISPQHF.

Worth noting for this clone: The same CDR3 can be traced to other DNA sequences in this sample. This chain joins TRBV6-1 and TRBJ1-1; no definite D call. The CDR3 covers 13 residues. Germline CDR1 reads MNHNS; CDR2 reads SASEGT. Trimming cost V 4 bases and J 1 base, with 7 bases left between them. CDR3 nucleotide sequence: TGTGCCAGCAGTGTTGGGCAGAACACTGAAGCTTTCTTT. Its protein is CASSVGQNTEAFF.

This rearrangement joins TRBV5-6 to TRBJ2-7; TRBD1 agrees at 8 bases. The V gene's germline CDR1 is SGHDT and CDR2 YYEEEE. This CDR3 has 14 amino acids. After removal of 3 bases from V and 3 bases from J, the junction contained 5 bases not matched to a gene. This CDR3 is CASSYPQGVYEQYF. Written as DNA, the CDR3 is TGTGCCAGCAGCTACCCACAGGGGGTCTACGAGCAGTACTTC.

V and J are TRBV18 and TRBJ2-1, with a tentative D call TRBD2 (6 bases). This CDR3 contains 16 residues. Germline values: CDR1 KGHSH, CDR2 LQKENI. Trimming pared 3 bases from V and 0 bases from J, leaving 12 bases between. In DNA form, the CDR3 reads TGTGCCAGCTCACCCCCTGACGGGAGCTCCTACAATGAGCAGTTCTTC. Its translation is CASSPPDGSSYNEQFF.